Here is one T cell receptor beta chain with its context. Antigen specificity is unknown. CDR3 length equals 16 residues. V was clipped by 4 bases and J by 5 bases, with 21 bases between them. In germline, CDR1 is SGHDT, CDR2 YYEEEE. Clones were sequenced by immunoSEQ multiplex PCR, and TCRdb holds only the in-frame ones, with some missing. The data show approximately 35,000 clones, approximately 87% seen once. The record originates from a study of T cells in localized non-small cell lung cancer. Study conclusions and caveats: Median roughly 57 top-100 tumor clones were shared with paired adjacent lung. As only one tumor region underwent sequencing, heterogeneity remains possible. Uninvolved adjacent lung had higher T cell clonality than tumor and all other tissues.

The source is a man aged 35 to 69 with stage I lung adenocarcinoma. The rearrangement uses TRBV5-6 and TRBJ2-5; D is tentatively TRBD1 or TRBD2 (5 bases each). The sequencing here drew on peripheral blood, taken before any cancer treatment. The CDR3 protein is CASSLQAQGPLETQYF. The DNA of the CDR3 is TGTGCCAGCAGCCTGCAAGCCCAGGGACCCTTGGAGACCCAGTACTTC.